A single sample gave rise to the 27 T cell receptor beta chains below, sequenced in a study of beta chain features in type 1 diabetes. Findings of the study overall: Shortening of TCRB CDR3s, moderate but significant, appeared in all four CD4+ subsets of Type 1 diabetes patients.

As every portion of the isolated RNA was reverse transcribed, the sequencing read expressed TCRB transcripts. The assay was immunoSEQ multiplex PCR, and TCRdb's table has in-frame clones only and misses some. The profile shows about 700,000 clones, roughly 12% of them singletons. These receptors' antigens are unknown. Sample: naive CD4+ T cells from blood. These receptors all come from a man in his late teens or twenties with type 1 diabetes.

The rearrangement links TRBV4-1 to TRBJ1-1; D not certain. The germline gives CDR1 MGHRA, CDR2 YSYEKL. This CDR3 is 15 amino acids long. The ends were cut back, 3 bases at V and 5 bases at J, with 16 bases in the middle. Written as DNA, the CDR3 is TGCGCCAGCAGCCAGCCTCCAGGATTGGAGACTGAAGCTTTCTTT. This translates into CASSQPPGLETEAFF.

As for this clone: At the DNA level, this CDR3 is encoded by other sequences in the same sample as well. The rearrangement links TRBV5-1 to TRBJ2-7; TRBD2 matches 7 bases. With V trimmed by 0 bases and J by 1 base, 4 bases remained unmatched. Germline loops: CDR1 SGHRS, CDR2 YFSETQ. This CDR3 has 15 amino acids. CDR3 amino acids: CASSLATGGSYEQYF. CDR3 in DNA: TGCGCCAGCAGCTTGGCAACGGGGGGATCCTACGAGCAGTACTTC.

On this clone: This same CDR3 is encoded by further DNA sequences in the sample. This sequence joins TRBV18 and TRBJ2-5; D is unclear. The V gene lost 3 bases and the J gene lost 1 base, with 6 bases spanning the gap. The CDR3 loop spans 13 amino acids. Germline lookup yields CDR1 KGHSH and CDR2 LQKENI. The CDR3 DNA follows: TGTGCCAGCTCACCGGGTAGCCAAGAGACCCAGTACTTC. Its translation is CASSPGSQETQYF.

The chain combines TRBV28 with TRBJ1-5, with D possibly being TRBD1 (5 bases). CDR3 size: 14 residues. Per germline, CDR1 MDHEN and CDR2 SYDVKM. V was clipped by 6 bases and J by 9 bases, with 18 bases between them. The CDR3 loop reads CASRPTRELAPQHF. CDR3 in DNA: TGTGCCAGCAGGCCAACCAGGGAGTTAGCGCCCCAGCATTTT. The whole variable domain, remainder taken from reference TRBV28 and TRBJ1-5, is DVKVTQSSRYLVKRTGEKVFLECVQDMDHENMFWYRQDPGLGLRLIYFSYDVKMKEKGDIPEGYSVSREKKERFSLILESASTNQTSMYLCASRPTRELAPQHFGDGTRLSIL.

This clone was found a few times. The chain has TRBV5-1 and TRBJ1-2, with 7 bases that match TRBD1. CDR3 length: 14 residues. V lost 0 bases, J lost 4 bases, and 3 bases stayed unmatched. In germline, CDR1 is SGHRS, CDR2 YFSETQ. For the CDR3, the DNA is TGCGCCAGCAGCTTGGAAGCAGGGGGCTATGGCTACACCTTC. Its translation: CASSLEAGGYGYTF.

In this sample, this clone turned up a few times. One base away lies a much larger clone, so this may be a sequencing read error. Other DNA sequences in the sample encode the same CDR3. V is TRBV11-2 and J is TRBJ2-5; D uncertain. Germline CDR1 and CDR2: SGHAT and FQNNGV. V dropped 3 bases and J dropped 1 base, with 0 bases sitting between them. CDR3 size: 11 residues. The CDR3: CASSFQETQYF. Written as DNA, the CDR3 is TGTGCCAGCAGCTTCCAAGAGACCCAGTACTTC.

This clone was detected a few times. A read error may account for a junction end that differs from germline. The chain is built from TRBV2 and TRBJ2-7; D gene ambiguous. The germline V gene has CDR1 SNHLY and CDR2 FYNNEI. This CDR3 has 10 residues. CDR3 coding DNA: TGTGCCAGCAGTATAATGGGCCCCACATTC. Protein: CASSIMGPTF.

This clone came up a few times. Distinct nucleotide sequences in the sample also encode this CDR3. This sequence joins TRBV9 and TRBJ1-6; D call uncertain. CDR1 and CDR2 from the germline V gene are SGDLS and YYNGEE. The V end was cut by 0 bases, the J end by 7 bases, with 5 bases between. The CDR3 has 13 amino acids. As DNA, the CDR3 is TGTGCCAGCAGCGTAGTTGAGAATTCACCCCTCCACTTT. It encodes CASSVVENSPLHF.

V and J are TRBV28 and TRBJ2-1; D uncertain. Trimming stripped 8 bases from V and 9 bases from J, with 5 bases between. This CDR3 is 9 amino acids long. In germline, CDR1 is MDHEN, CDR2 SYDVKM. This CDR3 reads CASGLEQFF. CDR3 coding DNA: TGTGCCAGCGGGCTTGAGCAGTTCTTC.

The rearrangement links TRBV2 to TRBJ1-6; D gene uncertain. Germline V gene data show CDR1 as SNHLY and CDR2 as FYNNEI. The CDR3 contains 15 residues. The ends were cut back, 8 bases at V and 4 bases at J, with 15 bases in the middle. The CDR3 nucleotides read TGTGCCAGCGGCCCCCGATTGGATTATAATTCACCCCTCCACTTT. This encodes CASGPRLDYNSPLHF. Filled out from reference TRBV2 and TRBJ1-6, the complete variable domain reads EPEVTQTPSHQVTQMGQEVILRCVPISNHLYFYWYRQILGQKVEFLVSFYNNEISEKSEIFDDQFSVERPDGSNFTLKIRSTKLEDSAMYFCASGPRLDYNSPLHFGNGTRLTVT.

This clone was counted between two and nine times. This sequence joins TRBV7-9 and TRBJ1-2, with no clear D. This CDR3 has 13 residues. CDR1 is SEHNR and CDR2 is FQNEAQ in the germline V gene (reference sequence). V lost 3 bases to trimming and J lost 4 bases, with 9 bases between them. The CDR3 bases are TGTGCCAGCAGCTTGGTTCCCCCCTATGGCTACACCTTC. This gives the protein CASSLVPPYGYTF.

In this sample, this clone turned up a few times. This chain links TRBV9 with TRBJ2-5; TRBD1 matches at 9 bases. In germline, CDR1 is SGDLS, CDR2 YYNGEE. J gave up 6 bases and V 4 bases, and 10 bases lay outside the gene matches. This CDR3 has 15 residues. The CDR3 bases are TGTGCCAGCAGCCCCCCCGGGACAGGGTTGAAGACCCAGTACTTC. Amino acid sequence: CASSPPGTGLKTQYF. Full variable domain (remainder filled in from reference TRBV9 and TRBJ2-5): DSGVTQTPKHLITATGQRVTLRCSPRSGDLSVYWYQQSLDQGLQFLIQYYNGEERAKGNILERFSAQQFPDLHSELNLSSLELGDSALYFCASSPPGTGLKTQYFGPGTRLLVL.

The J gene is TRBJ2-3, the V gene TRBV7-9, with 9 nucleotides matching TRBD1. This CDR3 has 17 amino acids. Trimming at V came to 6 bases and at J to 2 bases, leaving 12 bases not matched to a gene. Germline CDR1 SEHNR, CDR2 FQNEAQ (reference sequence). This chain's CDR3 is CASSSLKDRGNTDTQYF. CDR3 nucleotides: TGTGCCAGCAGTTCTCTTAAGGACAGGGGCAACACAGATACGCAGTATTTT.

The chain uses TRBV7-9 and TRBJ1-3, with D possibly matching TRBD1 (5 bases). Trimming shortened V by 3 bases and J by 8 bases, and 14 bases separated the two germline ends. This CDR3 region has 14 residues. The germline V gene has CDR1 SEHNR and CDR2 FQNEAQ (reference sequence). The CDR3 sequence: CASSFGDRSYTIYF. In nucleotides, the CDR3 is TGTGCCAGCAGCTTCGGGGACCGGAGTTACACCATATATTTT.

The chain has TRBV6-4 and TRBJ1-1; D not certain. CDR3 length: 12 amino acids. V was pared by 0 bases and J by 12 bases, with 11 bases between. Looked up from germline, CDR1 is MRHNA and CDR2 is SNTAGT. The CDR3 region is CASSDSHGSPFF. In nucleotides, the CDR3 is TGTGCCAGCAGTGACTCCCACGGGTCTCCTTTCTTT.

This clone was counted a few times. The chain's CDR3 is CASSVATGATADTQYF. The CDR3, as DNA: TGTGCCAGCAGCGTCGCGACAGGGGCCACGGCAGATACGCAGTATTTT. J is TRBJ2-3 and V is TRBV9; TRBD1 aligns across 8 bases. The V segment lost 2 bases and the J segment 4 bases; nucleotides outside the gene matches: 9. The CDR3 totals 16 residues. Germline V CDR1 and CDR2: SGDLS, YYNGEE.

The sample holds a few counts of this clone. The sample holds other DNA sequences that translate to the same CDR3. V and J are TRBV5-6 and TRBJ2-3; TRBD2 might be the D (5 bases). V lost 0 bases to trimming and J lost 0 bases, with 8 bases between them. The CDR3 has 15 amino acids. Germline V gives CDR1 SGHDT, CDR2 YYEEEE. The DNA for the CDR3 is TGTGCCAGCAGCTTGGCAAGCGGCAGCACAGATACGCAGTATTTT. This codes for CASSLASGSTDTQYF.

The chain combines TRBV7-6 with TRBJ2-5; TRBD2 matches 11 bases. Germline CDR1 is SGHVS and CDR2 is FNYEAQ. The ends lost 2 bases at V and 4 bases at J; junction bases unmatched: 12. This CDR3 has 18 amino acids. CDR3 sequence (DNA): TGTGCCAGCAGCTTATTTCCCCTAGCGGGGGGTTCCCGAGAGACCCAGTACTTC. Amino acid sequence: CASSLFPLAGGSRETQYF.

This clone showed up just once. The CDR3 reads CASTLGQKWGETQYF. The CDR3 DNA reads TGTGCCAGCACCTTGGGACAGAAATGGGGAGAGACCCAGTACTTC. The rearrangement joins TRBV6-5 to TRBJ2-5; the match to TRBD1 covers 7 bases. With V trimmed by 7 bases and J by 4 bases, 12 bases remained unmatched. From germline, CDR1 is MNHEY and CDR2 SVGAGI. CDR3 size: 15 residues.

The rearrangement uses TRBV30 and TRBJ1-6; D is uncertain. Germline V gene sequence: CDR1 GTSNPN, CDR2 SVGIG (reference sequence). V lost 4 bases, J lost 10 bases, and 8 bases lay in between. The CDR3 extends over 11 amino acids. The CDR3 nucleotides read TGTGCCTGGAAGGTTAACTCACCCCTCCACTTT. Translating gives CAWKVNSPLHF. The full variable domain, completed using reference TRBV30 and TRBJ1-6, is SQTIHQWPATLVQPVGSPLSLECTVEGTSNPNLYWYRQAAGRGLQLLFYSVGIGQISSEVPQNLSASRPQDRQFILSSKKLLLSDSGFYLCAWKVNSPLHFGNGTRLTVT.

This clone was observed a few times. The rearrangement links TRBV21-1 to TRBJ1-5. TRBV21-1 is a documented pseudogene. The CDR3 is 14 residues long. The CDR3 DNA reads TGTGCCAGCAGCAAAAGGGCAGGCAATCAGCCCCAGCATTTT. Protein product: CASSKRAGNQPQHF.

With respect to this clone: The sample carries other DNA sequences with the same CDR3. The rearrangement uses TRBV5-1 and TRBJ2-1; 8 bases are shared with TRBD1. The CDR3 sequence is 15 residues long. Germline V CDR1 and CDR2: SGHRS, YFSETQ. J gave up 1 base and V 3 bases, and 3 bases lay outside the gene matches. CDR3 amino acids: CASSYTGGSYNEQFF. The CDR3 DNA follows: TGCGCCAGCAGCTATACAGGGGGGTCCTACAATGAGCAGTTCTTC.

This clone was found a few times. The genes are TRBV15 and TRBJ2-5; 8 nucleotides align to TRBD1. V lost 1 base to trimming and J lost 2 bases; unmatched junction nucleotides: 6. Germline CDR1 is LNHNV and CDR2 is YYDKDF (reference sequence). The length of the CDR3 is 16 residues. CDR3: CATSRATGVGQETQYF. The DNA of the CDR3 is TGTGCCACCAGCAGAGCGACAGGGGTAGGGCAAGAGACCCAGTACTTC.

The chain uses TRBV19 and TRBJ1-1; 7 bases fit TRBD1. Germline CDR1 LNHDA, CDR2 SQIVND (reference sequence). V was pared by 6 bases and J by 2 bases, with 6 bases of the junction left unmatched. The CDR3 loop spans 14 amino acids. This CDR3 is CASSPRGSNTEAFF. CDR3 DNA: TGTGCCAGTAGCCCCAGGGGGTCCAACACTGAAGCTTTCTTT.

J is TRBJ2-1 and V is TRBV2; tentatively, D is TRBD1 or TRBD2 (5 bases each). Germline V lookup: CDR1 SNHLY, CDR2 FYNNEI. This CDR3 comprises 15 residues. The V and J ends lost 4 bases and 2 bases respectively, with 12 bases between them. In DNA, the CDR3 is TGTGCCAGCAGTGCGGGACCGTTAACCTACAATGAGCAGTTCTTC. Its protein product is CASSAGPLTYNEQFF.

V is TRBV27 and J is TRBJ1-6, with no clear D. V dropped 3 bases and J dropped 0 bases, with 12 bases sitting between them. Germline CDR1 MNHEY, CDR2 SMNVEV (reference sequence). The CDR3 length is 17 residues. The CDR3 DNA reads TGTGCCAGCAGTTTCATACAACAGAGCTCCTATAATTCACCCCTCCACTTT. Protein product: CASSFIQQSSYNSPLHF.

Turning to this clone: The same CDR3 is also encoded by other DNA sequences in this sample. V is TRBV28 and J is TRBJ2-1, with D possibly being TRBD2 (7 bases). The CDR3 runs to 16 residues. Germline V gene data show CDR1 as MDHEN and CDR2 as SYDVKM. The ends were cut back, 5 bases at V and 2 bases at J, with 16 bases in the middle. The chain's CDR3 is CASSPRGAGAYNEQFF. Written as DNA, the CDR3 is TGTGCCAGCAGTCCCCGGGGGGCCGGGGCCTACAATGAGCAGTTCTTC. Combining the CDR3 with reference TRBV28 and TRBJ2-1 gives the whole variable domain DVKVTQSSRYLVKRTGEKVFLECVQDMDHENMFWYRQDPGLGLRLIYFSYDVKMKEKGDIPEGYSVSREKKERFSLILESASTNQTSMYLCASSPRGAGAYNEQFFGPGTRLTVL.